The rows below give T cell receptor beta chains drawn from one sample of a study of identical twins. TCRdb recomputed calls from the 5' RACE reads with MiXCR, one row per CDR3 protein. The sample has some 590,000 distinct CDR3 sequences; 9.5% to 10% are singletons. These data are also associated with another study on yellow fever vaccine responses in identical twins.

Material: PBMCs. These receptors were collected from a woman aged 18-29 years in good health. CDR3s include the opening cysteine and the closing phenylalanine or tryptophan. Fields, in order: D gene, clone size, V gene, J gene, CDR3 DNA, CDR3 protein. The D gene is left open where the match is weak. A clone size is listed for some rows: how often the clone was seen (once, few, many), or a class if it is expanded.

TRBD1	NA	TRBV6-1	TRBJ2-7	TGTGCCAGCAGTGTCCCAGGGACAGGGACTAACGAGCAGTACTTC	CASSVPGTGTNEQYF
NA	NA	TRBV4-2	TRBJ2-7	TGTGCCAGCAGCCAAGTCGAGGGCTCAGGGGATGACGAGCAGTACTTC	CASSQVEGSGDDEQYF
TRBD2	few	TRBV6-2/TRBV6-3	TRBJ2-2	TGTGCCAGCAGTCCGGTAAAGACTAGCGGGCAGCCCGGGGAGCTGTTTTTT	CASSPVKTSGQPGELFF
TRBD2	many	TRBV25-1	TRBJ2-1	TGTGCCAGTAGTACTTTCGGACTAGCGTTCAATGAGCAGTTCTTC	CASSTFGLAFNEQFF
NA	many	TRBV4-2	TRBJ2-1	TGTGCCAGCAGCCACCCCGCAACCAATGAGCAGTTCTTC	CASSHPATNEQFF
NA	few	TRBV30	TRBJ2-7	TGTGCCTGGAGTTCCGGGGGGCTTGGAGAGCAGTACTTC	CAWSSGGLGEQYF
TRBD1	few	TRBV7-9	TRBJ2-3	TGTGCCAGCAGCTTCTACCGGGACAGGGGCGCAGATACGCAGTATTTT	CASSFYRDRGADTQYF
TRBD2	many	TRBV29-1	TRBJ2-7	TGCAGCGTTGAGGGGGGGGCCTACGAGCAGTACTTC	CSVEGGAYEQYF
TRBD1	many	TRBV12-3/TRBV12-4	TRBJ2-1	TGTGCCAGCACCCGCACAGGGGGCTCCTACAATGAGCAGTTCTTC	CASTRTGGSYNEQFF
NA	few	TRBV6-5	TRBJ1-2	TGTGCCAGCAGTTACCAGCAGACAGTGCCTTCGGGCTACACCTTC	CASSYQQTVPSGYTF
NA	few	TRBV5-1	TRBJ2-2	TGCGCCAGCAGCTCTCGCGCGGGGGCCACCGGGGAGCTGTTTTTT	CASSSRAGATGELFF
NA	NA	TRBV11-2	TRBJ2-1	TGTGCCAGCAGCTTAGGTCTCTATGAGCAGTTCTTC	CASSLGLYEQFF
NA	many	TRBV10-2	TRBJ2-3	TGCGCCAGCAGTGCATGGACTATATCTAGCACAGATACGCAGTATTTT	CASSAWTISSTDTQYF
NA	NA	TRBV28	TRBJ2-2	TGTGCCACCGACCGGGGACTTCCCAACACCGGGGAGCTGTTTTTT	CATDRGLPNTGELFF
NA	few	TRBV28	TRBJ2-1	TGTGCCAGCAGTCCCCCCGGGACAATGAGCTCCTACAATGAGCAGTTCTTC	CASSPPGTMSSYNEQFF
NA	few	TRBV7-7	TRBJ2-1	TGTGCTAGCAGCTTAGTGGGGGGACCGGAGAATGAGCAGTTCTTC	CASSLVGGPENEQFF
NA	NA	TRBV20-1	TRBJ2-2	TGCAGTGCTAGAGTGGCGTCTTTCGGGGAGCTGTTTTTT	CSARVASFGELFF
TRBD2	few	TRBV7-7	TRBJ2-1	TGTGCTAGCAGCTTCGGGCGGGAGGCCTACAATGAGCAGTTCTTC	CASSFGREAYNEQFF
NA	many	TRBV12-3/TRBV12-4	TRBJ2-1	TGTGCCAGCAGTTTAGGTACGGGATCGGAGGATGAGCAGTTCTTC	CASSLGTGSEDEQFF
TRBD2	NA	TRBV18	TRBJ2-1	TGTGCCAGCTCACCAAGTCCTAGCGGGAATGAGCAGTTCTTC	CASSPSPSGNEQFF
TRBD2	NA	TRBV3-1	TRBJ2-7	TGTGCCAGCAGCCGGTCGGGAGGCGGCTCCTACGAGCAGTACTTC	CASSRSGGGSYEQYF
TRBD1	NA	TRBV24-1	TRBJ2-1	TGTGCCACCAGTGATTTAGGGGACAGTACGAATGAGCAGTTCTTC	CATSDLGDSTNEQFF
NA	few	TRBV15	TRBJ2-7	TGTGCCACCAGCTCCCCCCTCTCCTACGAGCAGTACTTC	CATSSPLSYEQYF
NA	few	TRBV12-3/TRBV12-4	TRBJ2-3	TGTGCCAGCAACCCCGGTTGGGGGTTCGGAGATACGCAGTATTTT	CASNPGWGFGDTQYF
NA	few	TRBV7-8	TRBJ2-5	TGTGCCAGCAGCTTTTTGGGGGCGGGAGAGACCCAGTACTTC	CASSFLGAGETQYF
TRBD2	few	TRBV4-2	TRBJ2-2	TGTGCCAGCAGCCAAGATAGGCTAGCGGGAGAAACCGGGGAGCTGTTTTTT	CASSQDRLAGETGELFF
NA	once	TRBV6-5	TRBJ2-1	TGTGCCAGCAGTTACCCCTCTCGGGAGCAGTTCTTC	CASSYPSREQFF
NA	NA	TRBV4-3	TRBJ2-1	TGCGCCAGCAGCCAAGATTCAGGGACTCCCTACAATGAGCAGTTCTTC	CASSQDSGTPYNEQFF
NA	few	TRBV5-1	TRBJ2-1	TGCGCCAGCAGCTTGGATGGACTTTCCTACAATGAGCAGTTCTTC	CASSLDGLSYNEQFF
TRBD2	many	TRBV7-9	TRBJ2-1	TGTGCCAGCAGCCCACGACGACTAGCGGGTCCTAACAATGAGCAGTTCTTC	CASSPRRLAGPNNEQFF
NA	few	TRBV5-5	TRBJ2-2	TGTGCCAGCAGCTTGTCCAAGGGTTACACCGGGGAGCTGTTTTTT	CASSLSKGYTGELFF